Listed below are T cell receptor beta chains from one sample, sequenced in a study of sequential checkpoint blockade in melanoma. Libraries were prepared by immunoSEQ multiplex PCR; TCRdb keeps only in-frame clonotypes and omits some of them. The data show 40,000 or so clones, with under 35% seen just once and under 2% held by the top ten. Sequencing was performed on tumor tissue (inferred from file names), taken from a patient given nivolumab and ipilimumab in sequence. The receptors shown here come from a human donor with melanoma. Both conserved end residues are part of each CDR3. Clone size, where shown, is once, few, many, or a class for clones that have expanded.

size | J | V | CDR3
few | TRBJ2-5 | TRBV30 | CAWSRGGGVAETQYF
- | TRBJ2-7 | TRBV10-3 | CAISEIIRTGKSYEQYF
- | TRBJ2-7 | TRBV30 | CAWSIGPEQYF
few | TRBJ1-2 | TRBV11-3 | CASSLWEGLSYGYTF
- | TRBJ1-3 | TRBV9 | CASSGGVSGNTIYF
few | TRBJ1-1 | TRBV11-3 | CASSRGQGGTEAFF
- | TRBJ2-3 | TRBV18 | CASSRITADTQYF
- | TRBJ2-5 | TRBV19 | CASSDPRGETQYF
few | TRBJ1-5 | TRBV28 | CASRAGISGNQPQHF
once | TRBJ1-3 | TRBV29-1 | CSVGWGRSSGNTIYF
- | TRBJ2-2 | TRBV11-3 | CASSLDRWGTEITGELFF
once | TRBJ2-5 | TRBV5-1 | CASSYGQGQETQYF
- | TRBJ1-4 | TRBV9 | CASSVPTGATNEKLFF
- | TRBJ2-7 | TRBV19 | CASSSGQGAIYEQYF
many | TRBJ1-4 | TRBV11-3 | CASSLNRGPSEKLFF
- | TRBJ2-1 | TRBV30 | CAWSSGTSGYNEQFF
few | TRBJ2-1 | TRBV9 | CASSVGTSGGGWNEQFF
- | TRBJ2-7 | TRBV14 | CASSIRDRDYEQYF
few | TRBJ1-1 | TRBV15 | CATSARQGARVVNTEAFF